This TCR beta chain was sequenced in a study of T cell repertoires in cytomegalovirus infection. As for the study in general: TCR beta signatures that were public indicated CMV infection and matching HLA type.

This clonotype was seen a few times. Its cognate antigen is unknown. Broader study findings: What dominated the ex vivo response were HLA-C-restricted CMV-specific TCR beta clonotypes.

TCRdb analysed the reads with MiXCR anew, one entry per CDR3 protein. This sample carries some 220,000 distinct CDR3 sequences, 9% to 15% of them seen once, and the ten largest clones take 1.6%. Germline V gene data show CDR1 as SGHTA and CDR2 as FQGNSA. The CDR3 extends over 13 amino acids. The V and J ends lost 1 base and 7 bases respectively, with 10 bases between them. Sequenced sample: PBMCs. This chain connects TRBV7-2 to TRBJ1-2, with TRBD1 as a possible D gene (5 bases). This sequence originates from a human donor in good health (CMV status not recorded). Some clones in this sample may be carry-over from other donors' samples. The CDR3 region has the DNA TGTGCCAGCAGCTTAGATGGGGGGGGTGGCTACACCTTC. Its protein is CASSLDGGGGYTF.